These T cell receptor beta chains were read from a single sample in a study of blood T cells in healthy people across ages. Each CDR3 protein gets one entry after TCRdb re-called the 5' RACE reads with MiXCR. Of some 1.6 million distinct CDR3 sequences listed, roughly a third are singletons. Material for sequencing was blood. These receptors were obtained from a woman aged 25-40 years in good health. The CDR3 runs from the conserved cysteine through the conserved F or W. D genes are given only for firm matches. Clone size is given for some rows only: seen once, a few or many times, or a class if the clone is expanded.

v_gene	j_gene	d_gene	abundance	CDR3nt	CDR3aa
TRBV7-9	TRBJ2-7	TRBD1	few	TGTGCCAGCAGCTTAGAGGACAGGGAATACGAGCAGTACTTC	CASSLEDREYEQYF
TRBV4-1	TRBJ2-7	TRBD2	once	TGCGCCAGCAGCCAAGATATGCTACTAGCGGGAGGTCTGGGGTACGAGCAGTACTTC	CASSQDMLLAGGLGYEQYF
TRBV10-2	TRBJ1-2	-	few	TGCGCCAGCAGTGAGTCGACCCCCCTGGGTGGCTACACCTTC	CASSESTPLGGYTF
TRBV15	TRBJ2-1	TRBD2	few	TGTGCCACCAGCTCCAGGACTAGTTTAAATGAGCAGTTCTTC	CATSSRTSLNEQFF
TRBV20-1	TRBJ2-1	-	-	TGCACCGCGGAGGGCCCCTACAATGAGCAGTTCTTC	CTAEGPYNEQFF
TRBV20-1	TRBJ2-7	-	-	TGCAGTGCTGGGGACCTCGGCGGCAACTACGAGCAGTACTTC	CSAGDLGGNYEQYF
TRBV28	TRBJ2-1	TRBD2	-	TGTGCCAGCAGCTCTTTCCGACTAGCGGGGGGGGGCTACAATGAGCAGTTCTTC	CASSSFRLAGGGYNEQFF
TRBV24-1	TRBJ2-5	-	few	TGTGCCACCATGGGCGGGGGCCTGGAGACCCAGTACTTC	CATMGGGLETQYF
TRBV6-6	TRBJ1-5	TRBD1	few	TGTGCCAGCAGTAATACAGGGGGGCTGGTAGGCAATCAGCCCCAGCATTTT	CASSNTGGLVGNQPQHF
TRBV10-3	TRBJ2-6	TRBD2	-	TGTGCCATCAGTGAGCCGGGAGGGGACTCAACTGGCTCTGGGGCCAACGTCCTGACTTTC	CAISEPGGDSTGSGANVLTF
TRBV7-9	TRBJ2-7	-	-	TGTGCCAGCAGCGCTCAAACCGTCTACGAGCAGTACTTC	CASSAQTVYEQYF
TRBV6-1	TRBJ2-7	-	few	TGTGCCAGCAGTGAAGGGGGGGTCCTAAGCTACGAGCAGTACTTC	CASSEGGVLSYEQYF
TRBV18	TRBJ1-1	-	-	TGTGCCAGCTCACCACGGCCCCTCGGAACTGAAGCTTTCTTT	CASSPRPLGTEAFF
TRBV5-1	TRBJ2-1	TRBD2	-	TGCGCCAGCAGCTTGTCGGGACTAGCGGGGGGTTTGGAGCAGTTCTTC	CASSLSGLAGGLEQFF
TRBV27	TRBJ2-2	-	-	TGTGCCAGCAGGTTTGACGGGTTCACCGGGGAGCTGTTTTTT	CASRFDGFTGELFF
TRBV27	TRBJ1-5	-	many	TGTGCCAGCAGTCCCCCCGGGGCGGGGGACTTTGCGGGCAATCAGCCCCAGCATTTT	CASSPPGAGDFAGNQPQHF
TRBV5-1	TRBJ2-1	TRBD2	-	TGCGCCAGCAGCTTTACGGGAGGGGCCTACAATGAGCAGTTCTTC	CASSFTGGAYNEQFF
TRBV11-2	TRBJ2-5	TRBD2	-	TGTGCCAGCAGCCAGGGGTTTGGGCGGGAGGTAGGAGAGACCCAGTACTTC	CASSQGFGREVGETQYF
TRBV2	TRBJ2-1	-	few	TGTGCCAGCAGTGAAAACCTGCAGGGAACGGGGCAGTTCTTC	CASSENLQGTGQFF
TRBV20-1	TRBJ1-1	-	-	TGCAGTGCTAGAACAGGGTTAGAGAACACTGAAGCTTTCTTT	CSARTGLENTEAFF
TRBV5-8	TRBJ2-2	-	few	TGTGCCAGCAGGAGGGATAACACCGGGGAGCTGTTTTTT	CASRRDNTGELFF
TRBV7-7	TRBJ2-5	-	-	TGTGCCAGCAGCTTACGTGTGGGAGTCGGAGAGACCCAGTACTTC	CASSLRVGVGETQYF
TRBV5-6	TRBJ2-1	TRBD2	-	TGTGCCAGCAGCTTAACGTCGAGCGGGAGCTCCTACAATGAGCAGTTCTTC	CASSLTSSGSSYNEQFF
TRBV12-3/TRBV12-4	TRBJ2-7	-	-	TGTGCCAGCAGTCATCGAACAGTTAGTGCAGGTAGCTCCTACGAGCAGTACTTC	CASSHRTVSAGSSYEQYF
TRBV4-1	TRBJ2-5	-	few	TGCGCCAGCAGCCAAGAAAAAATAGCAGTTCAAGAGACCCAGTACTTC	CASSQEKIAVQETQYF
TRBV30	TRBJ2-7	TRBD2	many	TGTGCCTCCACTAGCGACGTCCCCTACGAGCAGTACTTC	CASTSDVPYEQYF
TRBV5-1	TRBJ2-5	TRBD2	few	TGCGCCAGCAGCGTCGTGACTAGCGGGGAAGAGACCCAGTACTTC	CASSVVTSGEETQYF
TRBV20-1	TRBJ2-7	-	-	TGCAGTGCTAGTGTGTCAGGCAGTACATCCTACGAGCAGTACTTC	CSASVSGSTSYEQYF
TRBV7-6	TRBJ2-3	-	-	TGTGCCGGCAGCTTAGTCGGACAAGAGCAGTATTTT	CAGSLVGQEQYF
TRBV20-1	TRBJ2-7	-	few	TGCAGTGCTATGTCAGGGAGGTCGGTCGAGCAGTACTTC	CSAMSGRSVEQYF
TRBV20-1	TRBJ2-5	TRBD2	few	TGCAGTGCTAGTTTTGGGGCGGGAGAGAGAGAGACCCAGTACTTC	CSASFGAGERETQYF